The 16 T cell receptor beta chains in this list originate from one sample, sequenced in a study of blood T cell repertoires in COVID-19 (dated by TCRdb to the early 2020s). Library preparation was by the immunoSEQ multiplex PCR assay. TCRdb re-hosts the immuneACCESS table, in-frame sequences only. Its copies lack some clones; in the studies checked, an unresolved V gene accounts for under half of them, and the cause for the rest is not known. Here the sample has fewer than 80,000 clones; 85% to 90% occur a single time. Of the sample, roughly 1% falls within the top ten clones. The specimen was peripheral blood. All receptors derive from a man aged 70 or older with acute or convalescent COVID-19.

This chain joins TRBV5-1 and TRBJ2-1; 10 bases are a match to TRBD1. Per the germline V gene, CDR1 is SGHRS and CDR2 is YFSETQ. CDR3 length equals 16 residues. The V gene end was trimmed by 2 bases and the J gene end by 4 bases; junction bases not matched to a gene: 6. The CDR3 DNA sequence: TGCGCCAGCAGCTTAAGTGGGACAGGGGATTACAATGAGCAGTTCTTC. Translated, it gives CASSLSGTGDYNEQFF.

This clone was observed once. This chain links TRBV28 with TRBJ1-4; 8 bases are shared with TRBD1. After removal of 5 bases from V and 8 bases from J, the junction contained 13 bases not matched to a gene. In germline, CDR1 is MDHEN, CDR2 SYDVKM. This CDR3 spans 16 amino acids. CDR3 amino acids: CASSESGQGAAEKLFF. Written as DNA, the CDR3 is TGTGCCAGCAGTGAGTCCGGACAGGGCGCGGCGGAAAAACTGTTTTTT. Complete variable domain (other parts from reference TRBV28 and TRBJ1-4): DVKVTQSSRYLVKRTGEKVFLECVQDMDHENMFWYRQDPGLGLRLIYFSYDVKMKEKGDIPEGYSVSREKKERFSLILESASTNQTSMYLCASSESGQGAAEKLFFGSGTQLSVL.

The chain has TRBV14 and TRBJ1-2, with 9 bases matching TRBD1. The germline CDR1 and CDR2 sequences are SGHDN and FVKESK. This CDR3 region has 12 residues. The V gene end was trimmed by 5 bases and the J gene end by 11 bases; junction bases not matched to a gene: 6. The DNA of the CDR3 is TGTGCCAGCAGCTTCGGACAGGGGATGTACACCTTC. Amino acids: CASSFGQGMYTF.

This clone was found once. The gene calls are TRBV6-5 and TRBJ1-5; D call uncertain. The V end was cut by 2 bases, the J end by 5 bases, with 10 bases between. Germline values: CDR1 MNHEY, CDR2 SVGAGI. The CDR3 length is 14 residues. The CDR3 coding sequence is TGTGCCAGCAGTTACGATGGGAGGCATCAGCCCCAGCATTTT. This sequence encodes CASSYDGRHQPQHF.

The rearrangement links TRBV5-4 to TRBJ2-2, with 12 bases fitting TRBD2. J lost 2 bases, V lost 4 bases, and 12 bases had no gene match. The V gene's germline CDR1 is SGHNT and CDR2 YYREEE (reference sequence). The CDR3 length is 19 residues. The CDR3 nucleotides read TGTGCCAGCAGCCCCATTGCCCTAGCGGGAGGGCTTAACACCGGGGAGCTGTTTTTT. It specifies CASSPIALAGGLNTGELFF. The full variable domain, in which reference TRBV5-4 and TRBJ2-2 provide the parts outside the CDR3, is ETGVTQSPTHLIKTRGQQVTLRCSSQSGHNTVSWYQQALGQGPQFIFQYYREEENGRGNFPPRFSGLQFPNYSSELNVNALELDDSALYLCASSPIALAGGLNTGELFFGEGSRLTVL.

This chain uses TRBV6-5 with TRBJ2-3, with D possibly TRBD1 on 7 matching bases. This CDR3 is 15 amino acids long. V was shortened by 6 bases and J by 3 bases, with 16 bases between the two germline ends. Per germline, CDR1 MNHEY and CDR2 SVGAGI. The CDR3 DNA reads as TGTGCCAGCAGCGTAACAGGGGACTCGACAGATACGCAGTATTTT. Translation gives CASSVTGDSTDTQYF.

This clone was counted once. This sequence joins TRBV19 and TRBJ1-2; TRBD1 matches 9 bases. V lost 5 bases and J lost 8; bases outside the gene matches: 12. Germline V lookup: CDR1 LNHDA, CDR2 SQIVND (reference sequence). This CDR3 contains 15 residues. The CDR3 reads CASSLGQGRLVGYTF. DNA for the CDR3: TGTGCCAGTAGTCTAGGACAGGGGCGCCTAGTAGGCTACACCTTC.

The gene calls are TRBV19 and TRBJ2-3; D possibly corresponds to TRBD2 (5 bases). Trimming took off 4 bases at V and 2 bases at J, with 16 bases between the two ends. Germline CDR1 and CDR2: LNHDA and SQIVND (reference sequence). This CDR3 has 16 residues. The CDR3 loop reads CASSKADASSTDTQYF. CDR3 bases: TGTGCCAGTAGTAAAGCGGATGCCTCCTCCACAGATACGCAGTATTTT.

DNA of the CDR3: TGTGCCAGTAGTGCCCAAACCCATCGGGGTACGCAGTATTTT. This translates into CASSAQTHRGTQYF. The chain carries TRBV19 and TRBJ2-3; D possibly corresponds to TRBD2 (5 bases). Looked up from germline, CDR1 is LNHDA and CDR2 is SQIVND (reference sequence). This CDR3 contains 14 residues. V was trimmed by 5 bases and J by 8 bases, leaving 17 bases between them.

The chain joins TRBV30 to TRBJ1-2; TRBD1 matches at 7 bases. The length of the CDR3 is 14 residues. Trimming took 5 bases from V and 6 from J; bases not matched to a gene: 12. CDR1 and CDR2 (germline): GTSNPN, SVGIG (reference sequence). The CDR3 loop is CAWDYPGGRNGYTF. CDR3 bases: TGTGCCTGGGACTATCCAGGGGGGCGAAATGGCTACACCTTC. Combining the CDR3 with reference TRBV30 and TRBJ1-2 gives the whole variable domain SQTIHQWPATLVQPVGSPLSLECTVEGTSNPNLYWYRQAAGRGLQLLFYSVGIGQISSEVPQNLSASRPQDRQFILSSKKLLLSDSGFYLCAWDYPGGRNGYTFGSGTRLTVV.

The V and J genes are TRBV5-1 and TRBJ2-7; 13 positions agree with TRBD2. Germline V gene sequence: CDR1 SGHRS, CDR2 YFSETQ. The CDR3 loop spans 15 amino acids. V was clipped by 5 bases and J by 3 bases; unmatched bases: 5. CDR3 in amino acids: CASRRTSGSNYEQYF. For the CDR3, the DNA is TGCGCCAGCAGGAGGACTAGCGGGAGTAACTACGAGCAGTACTTC.

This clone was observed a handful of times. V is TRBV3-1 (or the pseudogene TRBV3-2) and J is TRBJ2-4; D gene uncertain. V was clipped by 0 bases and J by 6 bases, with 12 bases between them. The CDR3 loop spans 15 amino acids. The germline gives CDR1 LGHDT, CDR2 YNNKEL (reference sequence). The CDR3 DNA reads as TGTGCCAGCAGCCAAGAGATCCTTTACAGAAACATTCAGTACTTC. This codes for CASSQEILYRNIQYF.

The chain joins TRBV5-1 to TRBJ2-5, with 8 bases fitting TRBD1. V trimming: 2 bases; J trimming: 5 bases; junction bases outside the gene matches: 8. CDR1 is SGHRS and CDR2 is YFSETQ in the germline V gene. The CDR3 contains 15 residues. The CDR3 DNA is TGCGCCAGCAGCTTAAGCCCGACAGGGGATGAGACCCAGTACTTC. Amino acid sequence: CASSLSPTGDETQYF.

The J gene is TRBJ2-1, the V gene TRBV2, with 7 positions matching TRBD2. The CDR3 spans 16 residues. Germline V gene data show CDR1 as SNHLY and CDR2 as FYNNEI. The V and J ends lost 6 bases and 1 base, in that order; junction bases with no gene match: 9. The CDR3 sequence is CASRFQPGGSYNEQFF. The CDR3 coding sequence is TGTGCCAGCAGGTTCCAGCCGGGGGGATCCTACAATGAGCAGTTCTTC.

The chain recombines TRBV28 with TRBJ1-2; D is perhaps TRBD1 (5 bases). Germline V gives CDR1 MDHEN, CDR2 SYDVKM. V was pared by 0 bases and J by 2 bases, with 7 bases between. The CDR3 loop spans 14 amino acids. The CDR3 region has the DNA TGTGCCAGCAGTTTATGGTCAGGGAACTATGGCTACACCTTC. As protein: CASSLWSGNYGYTF.

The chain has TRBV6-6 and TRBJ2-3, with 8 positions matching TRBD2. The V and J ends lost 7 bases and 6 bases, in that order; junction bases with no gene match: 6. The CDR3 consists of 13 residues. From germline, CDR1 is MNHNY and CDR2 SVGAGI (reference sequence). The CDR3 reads CASKSSGADTQYF. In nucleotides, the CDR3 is TGTGCCAGCAAGAGTAGCGGGGCGGATACGCAGTATTTT.